The 5 T cell receptor beta chains below come from one sample, sequenced in a study of glioma-infiltrating T cells. The iRepertoire nested amplicon-rescue multiplex PCR amplified TCR alpha and beta CDR3s from RNA. In TCRdb, the multiplex PCR reads were re-called with MiXCR into one record per CDR3 protein. Among fewer than 500,000 distinct CDR3 sequences listed, 41% were seen once. The specimen was glioma tissue, nonneoplastic brain tissue, or PBMCs (not recorded which). These receptors were taken from a human donor with low-grade glioma or glioblastoma, undergoing nonglioma brain surgery, or in good health (not recorded which).

V and J are TRBV20-1 and TRBJ2-3, with unresolved D. Trimming stripped 5 bases from V and 2 bases from J, with 11 bases between. The CDR3 spans 13 residues. Per germline, CDR1 DFQATT and CDR2 SNEGSKA (reference sequence). This CDR3 is CSADTTPTDTQYF. CDR3 nucleotides: TGCAGTGCTGATACTACCCCCACAGATACGCAGTATTTT.

Regarding this clonotype: This is likely a read error, given that the CDR3 carries no conserved phenylalanine or tryptophan at its end. The rearrangement links TRBV28 to TRBJ2-7; TRBD2 matches at 8 bases. Trimming at V came to 6 bases and at J to 0 bases, leaving 4 bases not matched to a gene. Per germline, CDR1 MDHEN and CDR2 SYDVKM. The CDR3 contains 14 residues. CDR3 sequence: CASRAGGRSYEQYL. The DNA for the CDR3 is TGTGCCAGCAGGGCGGGAGGCCGCTCCTACGAGCAGTACCTC.

This clonotype has just a few counts. The junction departs from germline at one end; a sequencing error may be responsible. The rearrangement joins TRBV28 to TRBJ2-4; the D call may be TRBD1 or TRBD2 (5 bases each). The V gene's germline CDR1 is MDHEN and CDR2 SYDVKM. The CDR3 loop spans 13 amino acids. CDR3 sequence: CASTGTPKNIQYF. The CDR3 DNA is TGTGCCAGTACCGGGACCCCCAAGAACATTCAGTACTTC.

This clonotype was found many times. This chain joins TRBV27 and TRBJ1-5; D unclear. In germline, CDR1 is MNHEY, CDR2 SMNVEV (reference sequence). This CDR3 is built from 15 residues. V lost 2 bases and J lost 3, with 11 bases in between. CDR3 bases: TGTGCCAGCAGTTTAGGTTTAGGGTTCAATCAGCCCCAGCATTTT. It encodes CASSLGLGFNQPQHF.

This clonotype was found once. One base away lies a much larger clone, so this may be a sequencing read error. This chain connects TRBV28 to TRBJ2-7; 8 bases agree with TRBD2. CDR1 is MDHEN, CDR2 SYDVKM, per germline. V lost 7 bases and J lost 7; bases outside the gene matches: 9. CDR3 length equals 13 residues. Here the CDR3 reads CASTPAIAGEQYF. CDR3 coding DNA: TGTGCCAGCACCCCCGCAATAGCGGGAGAGCAGTACTTC.